The next 21 T cell receptor beta chains were all read from a single sample in a study of Ad26.COV2.S vaccination and SARS-CoV-2 variants (dated by TCRdb to the early 2020s). This specimen's treatment or condition label, interpreted: some 19 received Ad26.COV2.S at low or high dose, single or two shots; several received placebo; per-sample allocation not given. For vaccine and placebo recipients, the sequenced repertoires came from samples collected on day 63 after the first injection. Library preparation used the immunoSEQ multiplex PCR assay. What TCRdb holds here is the immuneACCESS table cut down to in-frame rearrangements. Part of the clones is not present; checked against another copy, under half of the missing clones reflect an unresolved V gene, and the others are unexplained. A total of 350,000 to 500,000 clones appear in this sample, 90% of them only once. The ten top clones hold roughly 4% of the sample.

This material consisted of peripheral blood, taken in a trial of Ad26.COV2.S vaccine versus placebo. These receptors were taken from a person aged 18-65 years who received the Ad26.COV2.S COVID-19 vaccine or a placebo.

The chain links TRBV10-3 to TRBJ2-3, with TRBD1 matching over 9 bases. V lost 0 bases and J lost 1; bases outside the gene matches: 2. The CDR3 extends over 16 amino acids. The germline CDR1 and CDR2 sequences are ENHRY and SYGVKD. The CDR3 reads CAISESGTGRTDTQYF. CDR3 sequence (DNA): TGTGCCATCAGTGAGTCGGGGACAGGGCGCACAGATACGCAGTATTTT.

This chain connects TRBV5-1 to TRBJ2-7, with D perhaps TRBD1 (5 bases). The germline V gene has CDR1 SGHRS and CDR2 YFSETQ. The V and J ends lost 0 bases and 6 bases respectively, with 13 bases between them. This CDR3 is 14 amino acids long. CDR3 sequence: CASSLDQGWREQYF. The CDR3 bases are TGCGCCAGCAGCTTGGATCAGGGTTGGCGCGAGCAGTACTTC. Full variable domain (remainder filled in from reference TRBV5-1 and TRBJ2-7): KAGVTQTPRYLIKTRGQQVTLSCSPISGHRSVSWYQQTPGQGLQFLFEYFSETQRNKGNFPGRFSGRQFSNSRSEMNVSTLELGDSALYLCASSLDQGWREQYFGPGTRLTVT.

A single count supports this clone. The chain combines TRBV7-9 with TRBJ1-1, with D unresolved. The CDR3 is made up of 11 amino acids. With 3 bases removed from V and 13 bases from J, the gap between germline ends came to 12 bases. Germline loops: CDR1 SEHNR, CDR2 FQNEAQ (reference sequence). CDR3 residues: CASSFGSFDFF. Here the CDR3 DNA reads TGTGCCAGCAGCTTTGGAAGCTTTGATTTCTTT.

This chain uses TRBV10-3 with TRBJ2-7, with D perhaps TRBD2 (5 bases). The germline V gene has CDR1 ENHRY and CDR2 SYGVKD. The CDR3 runs to 14 residues. V lost 9 bases and J lost 0, with 15 bases in between. CDR3 protein: CAITGTSTSYEQYF. The CDR3 DNA follows: TGTGCCATAACGGGAACCTCTACCTCCTACGAGCAGTACTTC.

This clone came up once. J is TRBJ2-1 and V is TRBV28; 10 bases align to TRBD1. CDR3 length: 13 amino acids. Per the germline V gene, CDR1 is MDHEN and CDR2 is SYDVKM. The V gene end was trimmed by 8 bases and the J gene end by 6 bases; junction bases not matched to a gene: 4. The CDR3 DNA is TGTGCCAGCGGGGGGACAGGGGTCAATGAGCAGTTCTTC. It yields the protein CASGGTGVNEQFF. The full variable domain, rest sourced from reference TRBV28 and TRBJ2-1, is DVKVTQSSRYLVKRTGEKVFLECVQDMDHENMFWYRQDPGLGLRLIYFSYDVKMKEKGDIPEGYSVSREKKERFSLILESASTNQTSMYLCASGGTGVNEQFFGPGTRLTVL.

The rearrangement joins TRBV3-1 (or the pseudogene TRBV3-2) to TRBJ2-6, with TRBD1 matching 7 bases. The germline gives CDR1 LGHDT, CDR2 YNNKEL (reference sequence). The J segment lost 4 bases and the V segment lost 4 bases, leaving 13 bases of the junction unmatched. The CDR3 sequence is 18 residues long. The CDR3 sequence: CASSPTGAWLTGANVLTF. CDR3 nucleotide sequence: TGTGCCAGCAGCCCTACAGGGGCGTGGTTGACAGGGGCCAACGTCCTGACTTTC.

Notes on this clone: This sample includes further DNA sequences coding for the same CDR3. The rearrangement links TRBV5-6 to TRBJ1-5, with D tentatively TRBD1 (5 bases). The V end was cut by 3 bases, the J end by 3 bases, with 7 bases between. Germline-derived CDR1 and CDR2 are SGHDT and YYEEEE. The CDR3 loop spans 13 amino acids. This CDR3 reads CASSWGDNQPQHF. DNA of the CDR3: TGTGCCAGCAGCTGGGGGGACAATCAGCCCCAGCATTTT.

This clone was seen just once. The chain combines TRBV28 with TRBJ1-3, with TRBD1 matching 7 bases. The CDR3 extends over 17 amino acids. Trimming cost V 5 bases and J 3 bases; bases outside gene matches: 13. From germline, CDR1 is MDHEN and CDR2 SYDVKM. CDR3: CASSTPQGRVVGNTIYF. Here the CDR3 DNA reads TGTGCCAGCAGTACCCCACAGGGGAGAGTGGTTGGAAACACCATATATTTT. The full variable domain, with the rest looked up from reference TRBV28 and TRBJ1-3, is DVKVTQSSRYLVKRTGEKVFLECVQDMDHENMFWYRQDPGLGLRLIYFSYDVKMKEKGDIPEGYSVSREKKERFSLILESASTNQTSMYLCASSTPQGRVVGNTIYFGEGSWLTVV.

The chain is built from TRBV10-2 and TRBJ1-1; the D is unclear. Trimming stripped 4 bases from V and 0 bases from J, with 3 bases between. The CDR3 loop spans 12 amino acids. Germline V gene lookup returns CDR1 WSHSY and CDR2 SAAADI. The CDR3 loop reads CASSGMNTEAFF. For the CDR3, the DNA is TGCGCCAGCAGTGGCATGAACACTGAAGCTTTCTTT.

This rearrangement joins TRBV7-9 to TRBJ2-7; the D gene could be TRBD1 or TRBD2 (6 bases each). CDR3 length equals 15 residues. From germline, CDR1 is SEHNR and CDR2 FQNEAQ (reference sequence). V was shortened by 5 bases and J by 5 bases, with 19 bases between the two germline ends. The CDR3 DNA follows: TGTGCCAGCAGCCCCTCCCTCCCCGGGGGCGACGAGCAGTACTTC. The encoded protein is CASSPSLPGGDEQYF. The whole variable domain, remainder taken from reference TRBV7-9 and TRBJ2-7, is DTGVSQNPRHKITKRGQNVTFRCDPISEHNRLYWYRQTLGQGPEFLTYFQNEAQLEKSRLLSDRFSAERPKGSFSTLEIQRTEQGDSAMYLCASSPSLPGGDEQYFGPGTRLTVT.

The rearrangement uses TRBV4-2 and TRBJ2-5, with D perhaps matching TRBD1 (5 bases). CDR3 size: 14 residues. CDR1 is LGHNA, CDR2 YNFKEQ, per germline. Between the trimmed V and J ends, which lost 1 base and 2 bases, there was a span of 8 bases. The CDR3, as DNA: TGTGCCAGCAGCCAAGCGACAGTACAAGAGACCCAGTACTTC. This translates into CASSQATVQETQYF.

The V and J genes are TRBV2 and TRBJ2-1; 9 bases map to TRBD1. V dropped 6 bases and J dropped 6; count of bases not matched to a gene: 3. Germline values: CDR1 SNHLY, CDR2 FYNNEI. The CDR3 length is 13 residues. The CDR3 here is CASRGTGPNEQFF. CDR3 coding DNA: TGTGCCAGCAGAGGGACAGGGCCCAATGAGCAGTTCTTC.

CDR3 bases: TGTGCCAGCAGCTTATCGGGGACTAGCGGGAGCTGGGGCACAGATACGCAGTATTTT. Amino acids: CASSLSGTSGSWGTDTQYF. The V and J genes are TRBV13 and TRBJ2-3; 14 positions match TRBD2. The junction had 8 bases not matched to a gene; V was cut back by 2 bases and J by 1 base. Per germline, CDR1 PRHDT and CDR2 FYEKMQ (reference sequence). The CDR3 spans 19 residues.

The chain combines TRBV27 with TRBJ2-7, with 8 bases identical to TRBD1. V shed 2 bases, J shed 2 bases, and the junction held 2 bases outside the gene matches. This CDR3 is built from 14 residues. CDR1 is MNHEY and CDR2 is SMNVEV in the germline V gene (reference sequence). The CDR3 DNA reads as TGTGCCAGCAGTTTACGACAGGGGACCTACGAGCAGTACTTC. This encodes CASSLRQGTYEQYF.

The chain links TRBV7-2 to TRBJ1-2; no definite D call. V was trimmed by 7 bases and J by 7 bases, leaving 19 bases between them. The CDR3 is 14 residues long. Germline V gives CDR1 SGHTA, CDR2 FQGNSA. CDR3 coding DNA: TGTGCCAGCATGGACCCGGGGTACGTCTTTGGCTACACCTTC. This sequence encodes CASMDPGYVFGYTF.

The gene calls are TRBV24-1 and TRBJ2-6; TRBD1 or TRBD2 may be the D gene (6 bases each). V was shortened by 2 bases and J by 1 base, with 17 bases between the two germline ends. The CDR3 extends over 19 amino acids. Germline lookup yields CDR1 KGHDR and CDR2 SFDVKD. CDR3 region: CATSDSLVGGISGANVLTF. The CDR3 bases are TGTGCCACCAGTGATTCCCTGGTAGGGGGGATATCTGGGGCCAACGTCCTGACTTTC.

The gene calls are TRBV13 and TRBJ2-1; perhaps TRBD2 as D (6 bases). The CDR3 spans 16 residues. Germline assignment: CDR1 PRHDT and CDR2 FYEKMQ (reference sequence). V was trimmed by 6 bases and J by 0 bases, leaving 15 bases between them. CDR3 amino acids: CASSQTGEYSYNEQFF. DNA of the CDR3: TGTGCCAGCAGTCAAACGGGGGAATACTCCTACAATGAGCAGTTCTTC.

The chain employs TRBV7-6 and TRBJ2-2; the match to TRBD2 covers 9 bases. The V gene's germline CDR1 is SGHVS and CDR2 FNYEAQ. This CDR3 spans 21 amino acids. V lost 2 bases and J lost 5; bases outside the gene matches: 21. The CDR3 DNA is TGTGCCAGCAGCTTATACGGATTGGGTCTAGCGGGACCCGGACCGACCGGGGAGCTGTTTTTT. Protein: CASSLYGLGLAGPGPTGELFF.

The J gene is TRBJ2-7, the V gene TRBV24-1; D is possibly TRBD2 (5 bases). V lost 0 bases to trimming and J lost 0 bases, with 11 bases between them. This CDR3 spans 16 amino acids. CDR1 and CDR2 from the germline V gene are KGHDR and SFDVKD. CDR3: CATSDLWRAGSYEQYF. The CDR3 nucleotides read TGTGCCACCAGTGATTTGTGGCGGGCCGGCTCCTACGAGCAGTACTTC.

The chain employs TRBV12-5 and TRBJ1-1; the match to TRBD1 covers 8 bases. Trimming at V came to 5 bases and at J to 7 bases, leaving 3 bases not matched to a gene. The CDR3 consists of 12 residues. Germline loops: CDR1 LGHNT, CDR2 FRNRAP. CDR3 sequence (DNA): TGTGCTAGTGGTCTCGGACAGGGTGAAGCTTTCTTT. Its translation: CASGLGQGEAFF.

The chain uses TRBV7-2 and TRBJ2-2; no firm D call. Germline V gene data show CDR1 as SGHTA and CDR2 as FQGNSA. V was clipped by 5 bases and J by 2 bases, with 15 bases between them. CDR3 length: 16 amino acids. The CDR3 coding sequence is TGTGCCAGCAGCCCCATCTGGCAGGCCAACACCGGGGAGCTGTTTTTT. It translates to CASSPIWQANTGELFF. The entire variable domain, with the rest obtained from reference TRBV7-2 and TRBJ2-2, is as follows: GAGVSQSPSNKVTEKGKDVELRCDPISGHTALYWYRQSLGQGLEFLIYFQGNSAPDKSGLPSDRFSAERTGGSVSTLTIQRTQQEDSAVYLCASSPIWQANTGELFFGEGSRLTVL.